These T cell receptor beta chains were read from a single sample in a study of molecular identifiers for immune sequencing clone quantification. MiXCR, run by TCRdb on the PCR reads, gives a single entry per CDR3 protein. The repertoire has hundreds of thousands of distinct CDR3 sequences, roughly 27% of them found once; the top ten carry about 0.78%. Sequenced material: naive CD8+ T cells from blood, with Jurkat cell RNA spiked in. These receptors all stem from a human donor in good health. Some libraries in this study had Jurkat cell RNA spiked in. CDR3s include the opening cysteine and the closing phenylalanine or tryptophan. Fields, in order: V gene, clone size, J gene, D gene, CDR3 DNA, CDR3 protein. A D gene is named only where the DNA matches it firmly. Part of the rows lack a size; the others show once, few, many or a class for expanded clones.

v_call: TRBV19; clone_size: NA; j_call: TRBJ2-3; d_call: NA; cdr3_nt: TGTGCCAGTAGTATCGCAACTAGATCAAGCACAGTTACGCAGTATTTT; cdr3_aa: CASSIATRSSTVTQYF
v_call: TRBV7-2; clone_size: NA; j_call: TRBJ1-4; d_call: NA; cdr3_nt: TGTGCCAGCAGCACCCCGCGGGAGGGGGTGGAAGAAAAACTGTTTTTT; cdr3_aa: CASSTPREGVEEKLFF
v_call: TRBV20-1; clone_size: NA; j_call: TRBJ1-2; d_call: TRBD1; cdr3_nt: TGCAGTGCGTACAGGGGGCGAGCTAACTATGGCTACACCTTC; cdr3_aa: CSAYRGRANYGYTF
v_call: TRBV4-3; clone_size: few; j_call: TRBJ2-1; d_call: NA; cdr3_nt: TGCGCCAGCAGCCAAGATTTTGCCGGGAGTTCGTACAATGAGCAGTTCTTC; cdr3_aa: CASSQDFAGSSYNEQFF
v_call: TRBV24-1; clone_size: few; j_call: TRBJ2-7; d_call: NA; cdr3_nt: TGTGCCACCAGTGATGGGGTCTACGAGCAGTACTTC; cdr3_aa: CATSDGVYEQYF
v_call: TRBV5-6; clone_size: NA; j_call: TRBJ2-7; d_call: NA; cdr3_nt: TGTGCCAGCAGCCGCTTCGAGACAGACTACGAGCAGTACTTC; cdr3_aa: CASSRFETDYEQYF
v_call: TRBV12-3/TRBV12-4; clone_size: NA; j_call: TRBJ2-2; d_call: TRBD1; cdr3_nt: TGTGCCAGCTCTGGACAGGGAGAAGGGGAGCTGTTTTTT; cdr3_aa: CASSGQGEGELFF
v_call: TRBV6-2/TRBV6-3; clone_size: NA; j_call: TRBJ1-4; d_call: TRBD1; cdr3_nt: TGTGCCAGCAGTGCGTGGACAGGTCCTCTAGCAACTAATGAAAAACTGTTTTTT; cdr3_aa: CASSAWTGPLATNEKLFF
v_call: TRBV5-6; clone_size: many; j_call: TRBJ1-1; d_call: NA; cdr3_nt: TGTGCCAGCAGCTTGGGGGCAGGTGAAGCTTTCTTT; cdr3_aa: CASSLGAGEAFF
v_call: TRBV12-5; clone_size: NA; j_call: TRBJ2-2; d_call: NA; cdr3_nt: TGTGCTAGTGGTTTGGTAAACACCGGGGAGCTGTTTTTT; cdr3_aa: CASGLVNTGELFF
v_call: TRBV7-9; clone_size: NA; j_call: TRBJ2-3; d_call: TRBD2; cdr3_nt: TGTGCCAGCAGCATGGGGGGGAGTTACACAGATACGCAGTATTTT; cdr3_aa: CASSMGGSYTDTQYF
v_call: TRBV6-2/TRBV6-3; clone_size: once; j_call: TRBJ2-3; d_call: NA; cdr3_nt: TGTGCCAGCAACAGGGCAAGCATAGATACGCAGTATTTT; cdr3_aa: CASNRASIDTQYF
v_call: TRBV5-6; clone_size: few; j_call: TRBJ1-6; d_call: NA; cdr3_nt: TGTGCCAGCAGCTTGGATGGGGACGGGTCCACCCTCCACTTT; cdr3_aa: CASSLDGDGSTLHF
v_call: TRBV20-1; clone_size: NA; j_call: TRBJ2-1; d_call: TRBD2; cdr3_nt: TGCAGTGTTTATAGCGGGCTGGGGTACAATGAGCAGTTCTTC; cdr3_aa: CSVYSGLGYNEQFF
v_call: TRBV7-9; clone_size: many; j_call: TRBJ2-2; d_call: NA; cdr3_nt: TGTGCCAGCAGGCAATCGACAGGAACCCCCTCGGACACCGGGGAGCTGTTTTTT; cdr3_aa: CASRQSTGTPSDTGELFF
v_call: TRBV24-1; clone_size: few; j_call: TRBJ2-2; d_call: NA; cdr3_nt: TGTGCCACCAGTGCACACATCAACACCGGGGAGCTGTTTTTT; cdr3_aa: CATSAHINTGELFF
v_call: TRBV10-3; clone_size: NA; j_call: TRBJ2-7; d_call: NA; cdr3_nt: TGTGCCATCAACCGCAAGGAGGGGACGTACGAGCAGTACTTC; cdr3_aa: CAINRKEGTYEQYF
v_call: TRBV4-1; clone_size: NA; j_call: TRBJ2-1; d_call: TRBD1; cdr3_nt: TGCGCCAGCAGCCCCCGACAGGGCATATACAATGAGCAGTTCTTC; cdr3_aa: CASSPRQGIYNEQFF
v_call: TRBV6-1; clone_size: few; j_call: TRBJ1-5; d_call: NA; cdr3_nt: TGTGCCAGCAGTCAGACAGCTAATAGCAATCAGCCCCAGCATTTT; cdr3_aa: CASSQTANSNQPQHF
v_call: TRBV19; clone_size: few; j_call: TRBJ1-2; d_call: NA; cdr3_nt: TGTGCCAGTAGTTACGGAGCAGCTAACTATGGCTACACCTTC; cdr3_aa: CASSYGAANYGYTF
v_call: TRBV5-1; clone_size: NA; j_call: TRBJ1-1; d_call: NA; cdr3_nt: TGCGCCAGCAGCCAAACATTGGACACTGAAGCTTTCTTT; cdr3_aa: CASSQTLDTEAFF
v_call: TRBV5-6; clone_size: many; j_call: TRBJ2-7; d_call: NA; cdr3_nt: TGTGCCAGCAGCTTGTGGGGCAGCAGTTCCTACGAGCAGTACTTC; cdr3_aa: CASSLWGSSSYEQYF
v_call: TRBV28; clone_size: few; j_call: TRBJ2-3; d_call: TRBD2; cdr3_nt: TGTGCCAGCAGTGTACGACTAGCGGGCGTACGAGCAGATACGCAGTATTTT; cdr3_aa: CASSVRLAGVRADTQYF
v_call: TRBV6-6; clone_size: NA; j_call: TRBJ2-1; d_call: NA; cdr3_nt: TGTGCCAGCAGTTTCGGTAGCGTTGGTGAGCAGTTCTTC; cdr3_aa: CASSFGSVGEQFF
v_call: TRBV5-1; clone_size: many; j_call: TRBJ2-3; d_call: NA; cdr3_nt: TGTGCCAGCAGTTCAGAGAGGGATACGCAGTATTTT; cdr3_aa: CASSSERDTQYF
v_call: TRBV10-3; clone_size: many; j_call: TRBJ2-7; d_call: NA; cdr3_nt: TGTGCCATCAGTGAGCCGACGTCAACCTACTACGAGCAGTACTTC; cdr3_aa: CAISEPTSTYYEQYF
v_call: TRBV7-8; clone_size: NA; j_call: TRBJ2-7; d_call: NA; cdr3_nt: TGTGCCAGCAGCTTTGACACGGCCTACGAGCAGTACTTC; cdr3_aa: CASSFDTAYEQYF
v_call: TRBV7-2; clone_size: many; j_call: TRBJ2-1; d_call: NA; cdr3_nt: TGTGCCAGCAGAGACCTAGCGTACAATGAGCAGTTCTTC; cdr3_aa: CASRDLAYNEQFF
v_call: TRBV20-1; clone_size: many; j_call: TRBJ1-1; d_call: NA; cdr3_nt: TGCAGTGCTGCCCAAGGGGGGACTGAAGCTTTCTTT; cdr3_aa: CSAAQGGTEAFF
v_call: TRBV27; clone_size: NA; j_call: TRBJ2-7; d_call: NA; cdr3_nt: TGTGCCACCGAGGACACGGCGAGCTACGAGCAGTACTTC; cdr3_aa: CATEDTASYEQYF
v_call: TRBV7-9; clone_size: few; j_call: TRBJ2-7; d_call: NA; cdr3_nt: TGTGCCAGCTCAGGAAAATCAGACTACGAGCAGTACTTC; cdr3_aa: CASSGKSDYEQYF
v_call: TRBV28; clone_size: NA; j_call: TRBJ2-2; d_call: TRBD2; cdr3_nt: TGTGCCAGCATATCCCTTCCCGGACTAGCGGGAGATGCCGCCGGGGAGCTGTTTTTT; cdr3_aa: CASISLPGLAGDAAGELFF
v_call: TRBV4-1; clone_size: many; j_call: TRBJ1-1; d_call: NA; cdr3_nt: TGTGCCAGCAGCCAGCTGAACACTGAAGCTTTCTTT; cdr3_aa: CASSQLNTEAFF
v_call: TRBV12-3/TRBV12-4; clone_size: NA; j_call: TRBJ2-2; d_call: TRBD2; cdr3_nt: TGTGCCAGCAGTAGCGGGGGGGCGATCGGGAAGCTGTTTTTT; cdr3_aa: CASSSGGAIGKLFF
v_call: TRBV12-3/TRBV12-4; clone_size: NA; j_call: TRBJ2-1; d_call: NA; cdr3_nt: TGTGCCAGCAGCCGACCCACGTACAATGAGCAGTTCTTC; cdr3_aa: CASSRPTYNEQFF
v_call: TRBV11-2; clone_size: few; j_call: TRBJ2-7; d_call: TRBD2; cdr3_nt: TGTGCCAGCAGCTTAGTGCTAGCGGGGGTAACCTACGAGCAGTACTTC; cdr3_aa: CASSLVLAGVTYEQYF
v_call: TRBV3-1; clone_size: many; j_call: TRBJ2-7; d_call: TRBD2; cdr3_nt: TGTGCCAGCAGCCAAGATTTCCTAGCGGGAGGCCCACCGGAGCAGTACTTC; cdr3_aa: CASSQDFLAGGPPEQYF